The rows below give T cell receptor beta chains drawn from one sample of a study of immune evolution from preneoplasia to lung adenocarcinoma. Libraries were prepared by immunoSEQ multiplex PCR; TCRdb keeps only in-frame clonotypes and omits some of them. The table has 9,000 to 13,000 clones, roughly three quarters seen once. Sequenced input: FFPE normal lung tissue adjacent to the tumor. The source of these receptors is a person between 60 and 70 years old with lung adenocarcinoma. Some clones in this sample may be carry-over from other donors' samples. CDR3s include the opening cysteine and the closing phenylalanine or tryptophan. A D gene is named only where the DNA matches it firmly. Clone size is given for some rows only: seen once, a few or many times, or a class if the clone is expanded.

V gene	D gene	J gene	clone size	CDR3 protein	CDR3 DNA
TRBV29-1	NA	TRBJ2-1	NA	CSVDQGNEQFF	TGCAGCGTTGACCAGGGCAATGAGCAGTTCTTC
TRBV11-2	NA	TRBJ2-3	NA	CASSLGPLGTDTQYF	TGTGCCAGCAGCTTAGGACCCCTGGGGACAGATACGCAGTATTTT
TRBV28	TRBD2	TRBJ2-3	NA	CASSFLAGTDTQYF	TGTGCCAGCAGTTTTTTAGCGGGAACAGATACGCAGTATTTT
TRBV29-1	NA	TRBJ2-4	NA	CSAGQTAKNIQYF	TGCAGCGCCGGACAGACGGCCAAAAACATTCAGTACTTC
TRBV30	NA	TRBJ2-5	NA	CAWNREFQETQYF	TGTGCCTGGAACAGGGAATTCCAAGAGACCCAGTACTTC
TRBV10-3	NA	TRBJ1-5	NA	CAISESGVGPLGNQPQHF	TGTGCCATCAGTGAGTCCGGAGTGGGGCCCTTAGGCAATCAGCCCCAGCATTTT
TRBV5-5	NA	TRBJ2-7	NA	CASRLTPDSPYEQYF	TGTGCCAGCAGATTAACACCCGACAGTCCCTACGAGCAGTACTTC
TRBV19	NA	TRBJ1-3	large	CASGLVASGNTIYF	TGTGCCAGTGGCCTGGTGGCCTCTGGAAACACCATATATTTT
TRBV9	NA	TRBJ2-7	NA	CASSGGGQVHEQYF	TGTGCCAGCAGCGGCGGGGGACAAGTCCACGAGCAGTACTTC
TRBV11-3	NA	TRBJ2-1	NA	CASSPGLLDEQFF	TGTGCCAGCAGTCCCGGATTGCTTGATGAGCAGTTCTTC
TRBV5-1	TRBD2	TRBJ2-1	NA	CASRNMTSGYNEQFF	TGCGCCAGCAGAAACATGACTAGCGGGTACAATGAGCAGTTCTTC
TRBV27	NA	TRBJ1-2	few	CASSLNRDSIGYTF	TGTGCCAGCAGTTTAAATCGAGACTCCATTGGCTACACCTTC
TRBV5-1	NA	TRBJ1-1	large	CASSLWGLNTEAFF	TGCGCCAGCAGCTTGTGGGGGCTGAACACTGAAGCTTTCTTT
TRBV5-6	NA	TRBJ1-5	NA	CASSPPRRDSNQPQHF	TGTGCCAGCAGCCCTCCCAGGCGGGATAGCAATCAGCCCCAGCATTTT
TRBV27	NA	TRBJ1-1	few	CASWDGNTEAFF	TGTGCCAGCTGGGACGGGAACACTGAAGCTTTCTTT
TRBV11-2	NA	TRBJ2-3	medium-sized	CASSLLTAGGTDTQYF	TGTGCCAGCAGCCTACTCACGGCAGGGGGCACAGATACGCAGTATTTT
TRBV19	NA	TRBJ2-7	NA	CASSTPGRDYEQYF	TGTGCCAGTAGTACTCCGGGACGGGACTACGAGCAGTACTTC
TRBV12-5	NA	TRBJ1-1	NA	CASVAGGAYTEAFF	TGTGCTAGTGTGGCCGGGGGGGCTTACACTGAAGCTTTCTTT
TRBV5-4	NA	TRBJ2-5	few	CASSGPVRDQETQYF	TGTGCCAGCAGCGGACCGGTGCGGGACCAAGAGACCCAGTACTTC
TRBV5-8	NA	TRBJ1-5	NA	CASSLGRAGNQPQHF	TGTGCCAGCAGCTTGGGTAGGGCCGGCAATCAGCCCCAGCATTTT
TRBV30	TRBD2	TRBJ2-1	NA	CAWSVVDAGTRSNEQFF	TGTGCCTGGAGTGTAGTAGATGCCGGGACTAGAAGCAATGAGCAGTTCTTC
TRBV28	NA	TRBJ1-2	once	CASSLRLYGYTF	TGTGCCAGCAGTTTACGGCTCTATGGCTACACCTTC
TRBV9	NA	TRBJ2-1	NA	CASSQGTVSGNEQFF	TGTGCCAGCAGCCAGGGGACCGTCTCAGGCAATGAGCAGTTCTTC
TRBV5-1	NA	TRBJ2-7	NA	CASSLLTASYEQYF	TGCGCCAGCAGCTTGCTGACAGCCTCCTACGAGCAGTACTTC
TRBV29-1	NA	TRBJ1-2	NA	CSFYREEGGYTF	TGCAGCTTCTACAGGGAGGAGGGTGGCTACACCTTC
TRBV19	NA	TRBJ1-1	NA	CASSINRMNTEAFF	TGTGCCAGTAGTATAAACAGGATGAACACTGAAGCTTTCTTT
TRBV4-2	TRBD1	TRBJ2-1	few	CASSYGQGEVHEQFF	TGTGCCAGCAGCTACGGACAGGGTGAAGTCCATGAGCAGTTCTTC
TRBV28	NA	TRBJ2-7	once	CASSHQDYEQYF	TGTGCCAGCAGCCACCAAGACTACGAGCAGTACTTC
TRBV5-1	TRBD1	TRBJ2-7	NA	CASSDVSGGGEQYF	TGCGCCAGCAGCGACGTCTCAGGGGGCGGCGAGCAGTACTTC
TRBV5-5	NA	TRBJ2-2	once	CASSLSGDTGELFF	TGTGCCAGCAGCTTGTCAGGCGACACCGGGGAGCTGTTTTTT
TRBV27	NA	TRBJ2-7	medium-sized	CASSSPPGAYSSYEQYF	TGTGCCAGCAGTTCACCCCCGGGGGCCTATAGTTCCTACGAGCAGTACTTC
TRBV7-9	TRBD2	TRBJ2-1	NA	CASSEGDSGVNEQFF	TGTGCCAGCAGCGAAGGGGATAGCGGGGTCAATGAGCAGTTCTTC
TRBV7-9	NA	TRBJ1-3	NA	CASSLAGGSGGNTIYF	TGTGCCAGCAGCTTGGCTGGCGGCTCAGGAGGAAACACCATATATTTT
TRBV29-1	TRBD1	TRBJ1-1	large	CSVASPTGTTEAFF	TGCAGCGTTGCTAGCCCGACAGGGACCACTGAAGCTTTCTTT
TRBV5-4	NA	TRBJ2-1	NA	CASSLQGEQFF	TGTGCCAGCAGCTTGCAGGGAGAGCAGTTCTTC
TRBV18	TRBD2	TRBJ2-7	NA	CASSPLGLAGTYEQYF	TGTGCCAGCTCACCATTGGGACTAGCGGGGACCTACGAGCAGTACTTC
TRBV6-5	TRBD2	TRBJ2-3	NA	CASSGTSGRAQGQYF	TGTGCCAGCAGTGGGACTAGCGGGAGGGCCCAGGGGCAGTATTTT